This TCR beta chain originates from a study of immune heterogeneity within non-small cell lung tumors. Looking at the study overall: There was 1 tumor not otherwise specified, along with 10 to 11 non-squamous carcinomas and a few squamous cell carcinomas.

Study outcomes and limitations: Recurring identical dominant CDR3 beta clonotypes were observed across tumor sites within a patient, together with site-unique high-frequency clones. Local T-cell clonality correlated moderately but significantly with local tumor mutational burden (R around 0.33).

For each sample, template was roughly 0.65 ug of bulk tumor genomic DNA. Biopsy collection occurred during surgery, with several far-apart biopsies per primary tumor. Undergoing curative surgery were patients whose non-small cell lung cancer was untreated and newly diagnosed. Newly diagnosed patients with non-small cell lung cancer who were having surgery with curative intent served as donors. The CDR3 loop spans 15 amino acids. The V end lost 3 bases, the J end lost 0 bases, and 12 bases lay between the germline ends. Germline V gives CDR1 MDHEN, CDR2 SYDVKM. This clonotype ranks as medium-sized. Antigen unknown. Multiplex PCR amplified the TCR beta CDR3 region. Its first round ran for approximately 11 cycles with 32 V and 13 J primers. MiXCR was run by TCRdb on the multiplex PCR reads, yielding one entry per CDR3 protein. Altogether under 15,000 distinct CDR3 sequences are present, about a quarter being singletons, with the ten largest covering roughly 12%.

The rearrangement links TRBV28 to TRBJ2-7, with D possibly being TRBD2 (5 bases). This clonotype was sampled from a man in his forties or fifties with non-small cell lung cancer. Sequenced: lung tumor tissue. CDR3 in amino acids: CASSLDPSYSYEQYF. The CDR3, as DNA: TGTGCCAGCAGTTTGGACCCTAGCTACTCCTACGAGCAGTACTTC.